The 27 T cell receptor beta chains given below trace back to one sample, sequenced in a study of CD8+CD57+ T cells in acquired aplastic anemia. Genomic DNA, serving as template, underwent TCR beta VDJ and CDR3 profiling. TCRdb redid the calling of the reads with MiXCR, one entry per CDR3 protein. The sample records 55,000 to 80,000 distinct CDR3 sequences, 50% to 55% being singletons. The sequencing input was sorted CD4+, CD8+, or CD8+CD57+ T cells (not recorded which) from PBMCs. The receptors were sampled from a human donor in good health, serving as a control.

This clonotype appeared many times. The chain combines TRBV20-1 with TRBJ2-3; 7 positions match TRBD2. Germline V gene data show CDR1 as DFQATT and CDR2 as SNEGSKA (reference sequence). This CDR3 region has 15 residues. V shed 1 base and J 2 bases; nucleotides not matched to a gene: 6. The CDR3 bases are TGCAGTGCTAGAGTGCCTAGCGGAATCACAGATACGCAGTATTTT. Translating it yields CSARVPSGITDTQYF.

Only a few counts were recorded for this clonotype. The CDR3 spells CASSRDSGTEAFF. The CDR3 nucleotides read TGTGCCAGCAGCAGGGACAGCGGGACTGAAGCTTTCTTT. The chain uses TRBV7-3 and TRBJ1-1; 7 nucleotides agree with TRBD1. This CDR3 comprises 13 residues. The V gene's germline CDR1 is SGHTA and CDR2 FQGTGA. The trim removed 5 bases at V and 5 bases at J, leaving 5 bases unmatched.

Of note for this clonotype: At one boundary the junction diverges from the germline segment, which might be a read error. The CDR3: CATSDWTDAKNTQYF. CDR3 DNA: TGTGCCACCAGTGACTGGACGGACGCCAAAAACACTCAGTACTTC. The V gene is TRBV24-1, the J gene TRBJ2-4, with D unresolved. Germline CDR1 and CDR2: KGHDR and SFDVKD. The CDR3 consists of 15 residues.

V and J are TRBV6-2 or TRBV6-3 and TRBJ1-2, with D possibly matching TRBD1 (5 bases). V was cut by 2 bases and J by 3 bases, with 10 bases left in between. CDR1 MNHEY and CDR2 SVGEGT come from the germline V gene. The CDR3 has 14 residues. The CDR3 loop is CASSYGALDYGYTF. CDR3 nucleotides: TGTGCCAGCAGTTACGGGGCCCTTGACTATGGCTACACCTTC.

A single count supports this clonotype. This chain connects TRBV20-1 to TRBJ2-1; D is perhaps TRBD2 (6 bases). Per germline, CDR1 DFQATT and CDR2 SNEGSKA (reference sequence). The CDR3 is made up of 16 amino acids. Deletions cut 1 base from V and 9 bases from J, with 22 bases between. CDR3 bases: TGCAGTGCTAGAGTCCAGCCGGGACTGGTGAGAGGTGAGCAGTTCTTC. Translation: CSARVQPGLVRGEQFF.

This rearrangement joins TRBV25-1 to TRBJ2-1; TRBD1 or TRBD2 may be the D gene (5 bases each). This CDR3 is 13 amino acids long. Germline V CDR1 and CDR2: MGHDK, SYGVNS. V was trimmed by 9 bases and J by 6 bases, leaving 15 bases between them. The CDR3 is CARIGTHSNEQFF. CDR3 DNA: TGTGCCAGGATCGGGACGCACAGCAATGAGCAGTTCTTC.

At least ten counts were recorded for this clonotype. The chain employs TRBV5-6 and TRBJ2-7; the match to TRBD1 covers 7 bases. With V trimmed by 0 bases and J by 3 bases, 3 bases remained unmatched. Germline-derived CDR1 and CDR2 are SGHDT and YYEEEE. This CDR3 has 14 residues. CDR3 bases: TGTGCCAGCAGCTTGGGGGACAGAATCTACGAGCAGTACTTC. This gives the protein CASSLGDRIYEQYF.

This chain links TRBV2 with TRBJ2-6, with 8 bases matching TRBD1. This CDR3 region has 15 residues. After removal of 4 bases from V and 5 bases from J, the junction contained 4 bases not matched to a gene. The V gene's germline CDR1 is SNHLY and CDR2 FYNNEI. The CDR3, as DNA: TGTGCCAGCAGTGGGGGACAGGTTTGGGCCAACGTCCTGACTTTC. This encodes CASSGGQVWANVLTF.

This clonotype was detected many times. The J gene is TRBJ2-2, the V gene TRBV6-1, with D possibly matching TRBD2 (7 bases). V gave up 5 bases and J gave up 6 bases, with 22 bases separating them. CDR1 MNHNS and CDR2 SASEGT come from the germline V gene. This CDR3 has 17 residues. For the CDR3, the DNA is TGTGCCAGCAGTCCCCTGGGGGGGCCGTCGTTGGCCGGGGAGCTGTTTTTT. Residues: CASSPLGGPSLAGELFF.

This chain connects TRBV7-9 to TRBJ1-6; D is uncertain. The CDR3 is 12 amino acids. The germline CDR1 and CDR2 sequences are SEHNR and FQNEAQ (reference sequence). Between the trimmed V and J ends, which lost 5 bases and 11 bases, there was a span of 10 bases. This CDR3 reads CASSLSLPPLHF. CDR3 in DNA: TGTGCCAGCAGCCTTTCCCTCCCACCCCTCCACTTT.

The chain employs TRBV12-3 or TRBV12-4 and TRBJ2-7; TRBD2 agrees at 10 bases. Germline trimming cut 3 bases from V and 4 bases from J; bases unmatched to any gene: 12. There are 17 residues in the CDR3. This chain's CDR3 is CASSFFPPSGSYYEQYF. The CDR3, as DNA: TGTGCCAGCAGTTTTTTTCCTCCTAGCGGGAGTTATTACGAGCAGTACTTC.

This sequence joins TRBV2 and TRBJ1-5, with TRBD1 as a possible D gene (5 bases). The germline V and J ends were trimmed by 4 bases and 5 bases, with 12 bases remaining between them. CDR1 and CDR2 (germline): SNHLY, FYNNEI. The CDR3 totals 14 residues. The CDR3 DNA is TGTGCCAGCAGTGTATGGAGGGGAGATCAGCCCCAGCATTTT. The encoded protein is CASSVWRGDQPQHF.

Relative to its sample, this clonotype is medium-sized (0.01 to 0.1%). This chain joins TRBV10-1 and TRBJ2-2, with D possibly matching TRBD2 (5 bases). CDR3 size: 13 residues. Germline values: CDR1 WNHNN, CDR2 SYGVQD (reference sequence). The V gene lost 3 bases and the J gene lost 6 bases, with 8 bases spanning the gap. The CDR3 loop is CASSERGSGELFF. The CDR3 DNA reads as TGCGCCAGCAGTGAACGGGGTTCCGGGGAGCTGTTTTTT.

This clonotype showed up many times. The chain couples TRBV6-5 to TRBJ1-5, with a possible D match to TRBD1 (5 bases). Germline assignment: CDR1 MNHEY and CDR2 SVGAGI. The CDR3 runs to 14 residues. V shed 2 bases and J shed 2 bases, with 7 bases lying between them. As DNA, the CDR3 is TGTGCCAGCAGTTACGACAGACGCAATCAGCCCCAGCATTTT. It yields the protein CASSYDRRNQPQHF.

The rearrangement joins TRBV20-1 to TRBJ2-7, with TRBD1 matching over 10 bases. V lost 8 bases, J lost 6 bases, and 13 bases stayed unmatched. The germline gives CDR1 DFQATT, CDR2 SNEGSKA (reference sequence). The CDR3 is made up of 14 amino acids. The CDR3 loop reads CSLGTGDQVAEQYF. The CDR3 DNA sequence: TGCAGTCTCGGGACAGGGGATCAAGTCGCCGAGCAGTACTTC.

Comments on this clonotype: This may arise from a read error, as a much more abundant clone is one base away. The rearrangement uses TRBV7-8 and TRBJ2-1, with 14 bases that match TRBD2. Germline V gene sequence: CDR1 SGHVS, CDR2 FQNEAQ. Unmatched junction bases numbered 12, after V lost 7 bases and J lost 13 bases. The CDR3 consists of 15 residues. The CDR3 sequence: CASTPGTSGSSAQFF. DNA for the CDR3: TGTGCCAGCACCCCCGGGACTAGCGGGAGCTCGGCCCAGTTCTTC.

The genes are TRBV10-3 and TRBJ2-5; D is perhaps TRBD1 (6 bases). CDR1 is ENHRY, CDR2 SYGVKD, per germline. V was cut by 5 bases and J by 5 bases, with 18 bases left in between. The CDR3 totals 15 residues. In nucleotides, the CDR3 is TGTGCCATCAGTCCCCGGAAGGGGGTAACTGAGACCCAGTACTTC. This codes for CAISPRKGVTETQYF.

On this clonotype: The junction shows a germline mismatch at one end, possibly a read error. The chain carries TRBV7-7 and TRBJ1-6; D is ambiguous. The CDR3 spans 13 residues. Germline CDR1 SSHAT, CDR2 FNYEAQ (reference sequence). CDR3 sequence: CASSLRYNSPLHF. The DNA of the CDR3 is TGTGCTAGCAGCTTGAGATATAATTCACCCCTCCACTTT.

This clonotype showed up many times. The V gene is TRBV7-9, the J gene TRBJ1-2; D is possibly TRBD1 (5 bases). The V gene lost 1 base and the J gene lost 4 bases, with 10 bases spanning the gap. Germline-derived CDR1 and CDR2 are SEHNR and FQNEAQ (reference sequence). The CDR3 has 14 residues. This CDR3 reads CASSLGYRIYGYTF. As DNA, the CDR3 is TGTGCCAGCAGCTTAGGGTACAGGATCTATGGCTACACCTTC.

V gene TRBV19 combines with J gene TRBJ1-4; 10 bases align to TRBD1. This CDR3 region has 14 residues. Germline V lookup: CDR1 LNHDA, CDR2 SQIVND (reference sequence). After removal of 7 bases from V and 12 bases from J, the junction contained 11 bases not matched to a gene. The DNA for the CDR3 is TGTGCCAGTATGTGGGACAGGGGTCCTGGGGAACTGTTTTTT. Its translation: CASMWDRGPGELFF.

This clonotype was seen repeatedly, ten times or more. This sequence may be a read error, since a much larger clone differs from it by one base. The chain recombines TRBV12-3 or TRBV12-4 with TRBJ2-7, with no clear D. The CDR3 covers 11 residues. The CDR3 DNA follows: TGTGCCAGCAGCCTAGGCTACGAGCAGTGCTTC. This translates into CASSLGYEQCF.

The chain uses TRBV12-3 or TRBV12-4 and TRBJ2-7; 7 bases are shared with TRBD1. V was pared by 5 bases and J by 5 bases, with 3 bases of the junction left unmatched. The CDR3 is made up of 12 amino acids. Written as DNA, the CDR3 is TGTGCCAGCAGTCCGGGACAGAACGAGCAGTACTTC. The encoded protein is CASSPGQNEQYF.

This chain uses TRBV12-3 or TRBV12-4 with TRBJ1-1; the D is unclear. The CDR3 length is 12 residues. The V end was cut by 3 bases, the J end by 1 base, with 3 bases between. The CDR3 is CASSFANTEAFF. The DNA for the CDR3 is TGTGCCAGCAGTTTCGCGAACACTGAAGCTTTCTTT.

The chain has TRBV9 and TRBJ1-2, with D possibly matching TRBD1 (5 bases). Trimming cost V 4 bases and J 3 bases, with 16 bases left between them. Looked up from germline, CDR1 is SGDLS and CDR2 is YYNGEE. The CDR3 extends over 15 amino acids. For the CDR3, the DNA is TGTGCCAGCAGCCCTGCCCTCGCCAGGGACTATGGCTACACCTTC. This codes for CASSPALARDYGYTF.

This clonotype occurred a few times. The chain couples TRBV19 to TRBJ1-5; D not resolved. This CDR3 comprises 15 residues. The V end was cut by 3 bases, the J end by 1 base, with 10 bases between. CDR1 is LNHDA, CDR2 SQIVND, per germline (reference sequence). In DNA form, the CDR3 reads TGTGCCAGTAGTATGAGTCTACAGAGCAATCAGCCCCAGCATTTT. As protein: CASSMSLQSNQPQHF.

This clonotype was counted many times. This chain connects TRBV5-1 to TRBJ2-7, with 7 bases fitting TRBD1. CDR1 SGHRS and CDR2 YFSETQ come from the germline V gene. Trimming cost V 3 bases and J 3 bases; bases outside gene matches: 6. This CDR3 spans 14 amino acids. CDR3 in DNA: TGCGCCAGCAGCTCGACAGGGAATATCTACGAGCAGTACTTC. This sequence encodes CASSSTGNIYEQYF.

CDR3 region: CASTLRLVGNEQFF. The CDR3 nucleotides are TGTGCCAGCACCTTACGACTAGTGGGAAATGAGCAGTTCTTC. The genes are TRBV6-2 or TRBV6-3 and TRBJ2-1; perhaps TRBD2 as D (6 bases). The CDR3 runs to 14 residues. Germline V gene data show CDR1 as MNHEY and CDR2 as SVGEGT. Trimming took off 7 bases at V and 7 bases at J, with 17 bases between the two ends.